A selection of T cell receptor beta chains follows, all from one sample in a study of Tregs in tolerant kidney transplant recipients. Here immunoSEQ multiplex PCR was the method, and the copy in TCRdb shows in-frame clones only, minus some. The table has around 64,000 clones, around 87% seen once. Material: CD4+ T cells from blood (PBMCs), obtained 6 months after the transplant. These receptors were obtained from a human patient who received a combined kidney and bone marrow transplant. Some T cells may have originated in the graft donor. Both conserved end residues are part of each CDR3. D genes are given only for firm matches. A row's size may be missing; if present it is once, few, many or a size class.

D	V	J	size	CDR3	DNA
-	TRBV7-9	TRBJ1-2	-	CASSLNQGGYTF	TGTGCCAGCAGCTTAAATCAGGGGGGCTACACCTTC
-	TRBV15	TRBJ1-2	-	CATSRSPDSLLGYTF	TGTGCCACCAGCAGAAGCCCCGACAGTTTGTTAGGCTACACCTTC
TRBD1	TRBV9	TRBJ1-2	-	CASSVVRGDRDRGFEGYGYTF	TGTGCCAGCAGCGTAGTTCGGGGGGATAGGGACAGGGGGTTCGAGGGCTATGGCTACACCTTC
TRBD2	TRBV30	TRBJ2-1	-	CAWSEGLAGVGNEQFF	TGTGCCTGGAGTGAGGGACTAGCGGGAGTAGGTAATGAGCAGTTCTTC
-	TRBV9	TRBJ2-1	-	CASSARDYNEQFF	TGTGCCAGCAGCGCCAGGGACTACAATGAGCAGTTCTTC
TRBD2	TRBV4-2	TRBJ2-1	-	CASSQPGLAGEYEQFF	TGTGCCAGCAGCCAACCGGGACTAGCGGGAGAGTATGAGCAGTTCTTC
TRBD2	TRBV7-9	TRBJ2-1	-	CASSLALLAGYNEQFF	TGTGCCAGCAGCTTAGCGCTACTAGCGGGATACAATGAGCAGTTCTTC
-	TRBV30	TRBJ1-3	-	CANAAGGGGNTIYF	TGTGCCAATGCCGCGGGGGGTGGAGGAAACACCATATATTTT
TRBD2	TRBV7-8	TRBJ2-3	-	CASSPGSGARGTQYF	TGTGCCAGCAGCCCGGGTAGCGGGGCCCGGGGGACGCAGTATTTT
TRBD2	TRBV30	TRBJ2-1	-	CAWSFSGSGVYEQFF	TGTGCCTGGAGTTTTAGCGGGAGTGGTGTGTATGAGCAGTTCTTC
-	TRBV5-1	TRBJ2-5	few	CASSLVYFGVQETQYF	TGCGCCAGCAGCTTGGTATATTTCGGGGTCCAAGAGACCCAGTACTTC
TRBD2	TRBV5-4	TRBJ2-3	-	CASSTGLAGAFSTDTQYF	TGTGCCAGCAGCACCGGACTAGCGGGGGCCTTTAGCACAGATACGCAGTATTTT
-	TRBV2	TRBJ2-7	-	CASSERGRMPYEQYF	TGTGCCAGCAGTGAGCGGGGACGGATGCCCTACGAGCAGTACTTC
TRBD1	TRBV9	TRBJ1-4	-	CASSRTGTLEKLFF	TGTGCCAGCAGCCGGACAGGAACCCTTGAAAAACTGTTTTTT
TRBD1	TRBV29-1	TRBJ2-1	-	CSAGTGRVNEQFF	TGCAGCGCCGGGACAGGTCGGGTAAATGAGCAGTTCTTC
TRBD1	TRBV4-3	TRBJ1-4	-	CASSQGQGNEKLFF	TGCGCCAGCAGCCAAGGACAGGGAAATGAAAAACTGTTTTTT
-	TRBV7-9	TRBJ1-2	few	CASSLLDTYGYTF	TGTGCCAGCAGCTTACTTGACACCTATGGCTACACCTTC
-	TRBV2	TRBJ1-1	medium-sized	CASSPFGTLTEAFF	TGTGCCAGCAGTCCTTTCGGGACACTTACTGAAGCTTTCTTT
-	TRBV12-5	TRBJ2-7	-	CASGLSFEQYF	TGTGCTAGTGGTTTGTCTTTCGAGCAGTACTTC
-	TRBV20-1	TRBJ1-1	-	CSASYSTEAFF	TGCAGTGCTAGTTACTCCACTGAAGCTTTCTTT
-	TRBV4-2	TRBJ1-4	-	CASSLFLRSTNEKLFF	TGTGCCAGCAGCCTTTTTCTTCGTTCAACTAATGAAAAACTGTTTTTT
-	TRBV14	TRBJ1-2	-	CASSQYAAGYTF	TGTGCCAGCAGCCAATATGCCGCAGGGTATACCTTC
TRBD1	TRBV2	TRBJ1-6	few	CASSGQGALDSPLHF	TGTGCCAGCAGTGGGCAGGGGGCGCTGGATTCACCCCTCCACTTT
TRBD2	TRBV30	TRBJ2-2	-	CAWSPTSAGELFF	TGTGCCTGGAGTCCCACTAGCGCCGGGGAGCTGTTTTTT
TRBD2	TRBV10-3	TRBJ2-1	-	CAMGGEVNEQFF	TGTGCCATGGGGGGGGAGGTGAATGAGCAGTTCTTC
-	TRBV20-1	TRBJ2-3	once	CTPGYTDTQYF	TGCACCCCAGGATACACAGATACGCAGTATTTT